The source of this TCR beta chain is a study of regulatory T cells in long-lasting Graves disease. This clonotype was picked up many times. What it recognizes is unknown. Trimming pared 0 bases from V and 6 bases from J, leaving 11 bases between. Germline CDR1 reads SGHAT; CDR2 reads FQNNGV. This CDR3 is 15 amino acids long. Study conclusions and caveats: Study was limited to peripheral blood, excluding thyroid tissue.

Arm-PCR of CDR3 regions and iRepertoire HTBI primers were used to build TCR beta libraries. From the multiplex PCR reads, TCRdb called clonotypes with MiXCR, one entry per CDR3 protein. This repertoire shows a few hundred thousand distinct CDR3 sequences, approximately 13% found once; its top ten account for roughly a tenth. Documented time point: newly diagnosed GD, antithyroid drugs for less than 3 months. Extracted PBMC RNA gave rise to the TCR library. The same data also went into a second study, on T cells in Graves' hyperthyroidism and ophthalmopathy. That publication notes: Diagnosis rested on symptoms, serum thyroxine and TRAb, thyroid ultrasound, and orbital computed tomography.

The source was peripheral blood mononuclear cells (PBMCs), collected at new diagnosis, from a patient treated with antithyroid drugs. The J gene is TRBJ2-2, the V gene TRBV11-2; tentative D call: TRBD2 (5 bases). This TCR came from a man under 40 with Graves disease. CDR3 nucleotides: TGTGCCAGCAGCTTAGAACTAGGTGTTGCCGGGGAGCTGTTTTTT. It yields the protein CASSLELGVAGELFF.